The clone carrying this T cell receptor (beta chain) was counted many times. Its specificity is not known. Profiles of TCR beta VDJ and CDR3 were generated from a genomic DNA template. TCRdb fed the reads into MiXCR, producing one record per CDR3 protein. Here the sample spans approximately 380,000 distinct CDR3 sequences, 65% to 80% being singletons. This sample is part of a study of CD8+CD57+ T cells in acquired aplastic anemia. In the study overall: Recorded DNA amounts for sorted CD4+ and CD8+ cells had an average of approximately 3.2 ug. An average of about 10.8 million reads for CD4+ cells was obtained from healthy donors. Study-level findings and limits: Researchers report that fewer than 35 CD8+ CDR3 sequences appeared in both patients and controls.

CDR3 length equals 15 residues. From germline, CDR1 is SGHRS and CDR2 YFSETQ. Trimming took off 1 base at V and 0 bases at J, with 9 bases between the two ends. Sequencing was performed on sorted CD4+, CD8+, or CD8+CD57+ T cells (not recorded which) from PBMCs. This clonotype originated in a human donor in good health, serving as a control. The V call is TRBV5-1, the J call TRBJ2-3; D not certain. The DNA for the CDR3 is TGCGCCAGCAGCTTGAGCCAGACCAGCACAGATACGCAGTATTTT. It translates to CASSLSQTSTDTQYF.